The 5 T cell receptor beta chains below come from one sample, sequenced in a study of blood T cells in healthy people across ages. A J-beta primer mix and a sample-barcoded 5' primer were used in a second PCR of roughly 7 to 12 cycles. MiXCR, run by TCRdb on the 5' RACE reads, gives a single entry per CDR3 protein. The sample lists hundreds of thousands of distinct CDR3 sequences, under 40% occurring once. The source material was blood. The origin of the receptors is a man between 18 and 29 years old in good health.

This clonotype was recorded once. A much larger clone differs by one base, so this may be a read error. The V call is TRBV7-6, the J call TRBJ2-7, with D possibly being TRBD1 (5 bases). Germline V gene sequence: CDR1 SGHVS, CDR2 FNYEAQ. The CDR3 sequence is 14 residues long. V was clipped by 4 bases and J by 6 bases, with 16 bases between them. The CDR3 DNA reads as TGTGCCAGCAGCTCCGCAGGGTTTGTTGGCGAGCAGTACTTC. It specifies CASSSAGFVGEQYF.

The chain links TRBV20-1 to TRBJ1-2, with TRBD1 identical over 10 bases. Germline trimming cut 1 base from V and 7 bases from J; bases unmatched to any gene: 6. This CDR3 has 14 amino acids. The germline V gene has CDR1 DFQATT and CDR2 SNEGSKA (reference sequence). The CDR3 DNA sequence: TGCAGTGCTAGAGGAGACAGGGGGCCAGGTGGCTACACCTTC. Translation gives CSARGDRGPGGYTF.

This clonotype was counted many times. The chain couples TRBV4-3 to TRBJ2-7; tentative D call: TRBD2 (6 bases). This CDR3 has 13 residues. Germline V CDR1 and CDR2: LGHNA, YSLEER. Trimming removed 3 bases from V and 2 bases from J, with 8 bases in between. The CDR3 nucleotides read TGCGCCAGCAGCCAGGGGGGAACCTACGAGCAGTACTTC. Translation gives CASSQGGTYEQYF.

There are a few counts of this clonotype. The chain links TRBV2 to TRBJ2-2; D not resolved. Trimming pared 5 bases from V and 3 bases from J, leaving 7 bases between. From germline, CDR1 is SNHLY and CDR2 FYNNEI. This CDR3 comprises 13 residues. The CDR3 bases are TGTGCCAGCAGTAGACCGTACACCGGGGAGCTGTTTTTT. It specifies CASSRPYTGELFF.

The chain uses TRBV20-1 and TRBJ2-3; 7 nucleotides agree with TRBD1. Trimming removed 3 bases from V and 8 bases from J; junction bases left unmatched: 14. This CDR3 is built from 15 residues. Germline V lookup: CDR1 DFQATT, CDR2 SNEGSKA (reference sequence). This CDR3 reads CSASFVAKGAATQYF. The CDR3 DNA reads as TGCAGTGCTAGCTTCGTAGCGAAGGGGGCAGCTACGCAGTATTTT.